This TCR beta chain derives from a study of blood T cell repertoires in COVID-19. In the study overall: Collection of acute and convalescent COVID-19 samples took place in the United States, Italy and Spain.

Germline CDR1 SGHVS, CDR2 FQNEAQ. The CDR3 extends over 18 amino acids. Trimming removed 2 bases at V and 2 bases at J, with 19 bases between. Original methodology: Amplification of reference gene primers provided the estimated nucleated cell counts. This table comes from immunoSEQ multiplex PCR, and its TCRdb copy is limited to in-frame clones, with some not included. Clonal size and the V and J genes are those of that table, whereas D and trimming came from the DNA. The sample holds about 24,000 clones; more than 75% are singletons and the top ten take roughly 27%. The chain carries TRBV7-8 and TRBJ2-1, with D perhaps TRBD1 (6 bases). This clonotype originated in a human donor with active COVID-19. The donor label of this sample is uncertain. Sequenced: peripheral blood. The CDR3 region has the DNA TGTGCCAGCAGCTTATCTGGGGGCATGCAGGGCCCCTACAATGAGCAGTTCTTC. Encoded protein: CASSLSGGMQGPYNEQFF.